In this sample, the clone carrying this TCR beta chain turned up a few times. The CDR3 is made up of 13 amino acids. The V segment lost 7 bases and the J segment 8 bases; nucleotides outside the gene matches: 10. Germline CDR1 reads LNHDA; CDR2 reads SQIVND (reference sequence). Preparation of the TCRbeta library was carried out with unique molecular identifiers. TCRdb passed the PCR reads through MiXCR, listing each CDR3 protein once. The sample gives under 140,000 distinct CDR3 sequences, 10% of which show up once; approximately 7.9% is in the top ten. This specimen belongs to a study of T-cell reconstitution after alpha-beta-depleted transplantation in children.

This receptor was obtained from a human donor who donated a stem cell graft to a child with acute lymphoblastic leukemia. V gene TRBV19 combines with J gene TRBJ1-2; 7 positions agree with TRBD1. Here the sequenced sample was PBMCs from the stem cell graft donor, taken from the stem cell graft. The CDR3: CASTHRQGQGYTF. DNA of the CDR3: TGTGCCAGTACTCACCGACAGGGCCAGGGCTACACCTTC. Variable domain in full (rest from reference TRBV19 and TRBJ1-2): DGGITQSPKYLFRKEGQNVTLSCEQNLNHDAMYWYRQDPGQGLRLIYYSQIVNDFQKGDIAEGYSVSREKKESFPLTVTSAQKNPTAFYLCASTHRQGQGYTFGSGTRLTVV.